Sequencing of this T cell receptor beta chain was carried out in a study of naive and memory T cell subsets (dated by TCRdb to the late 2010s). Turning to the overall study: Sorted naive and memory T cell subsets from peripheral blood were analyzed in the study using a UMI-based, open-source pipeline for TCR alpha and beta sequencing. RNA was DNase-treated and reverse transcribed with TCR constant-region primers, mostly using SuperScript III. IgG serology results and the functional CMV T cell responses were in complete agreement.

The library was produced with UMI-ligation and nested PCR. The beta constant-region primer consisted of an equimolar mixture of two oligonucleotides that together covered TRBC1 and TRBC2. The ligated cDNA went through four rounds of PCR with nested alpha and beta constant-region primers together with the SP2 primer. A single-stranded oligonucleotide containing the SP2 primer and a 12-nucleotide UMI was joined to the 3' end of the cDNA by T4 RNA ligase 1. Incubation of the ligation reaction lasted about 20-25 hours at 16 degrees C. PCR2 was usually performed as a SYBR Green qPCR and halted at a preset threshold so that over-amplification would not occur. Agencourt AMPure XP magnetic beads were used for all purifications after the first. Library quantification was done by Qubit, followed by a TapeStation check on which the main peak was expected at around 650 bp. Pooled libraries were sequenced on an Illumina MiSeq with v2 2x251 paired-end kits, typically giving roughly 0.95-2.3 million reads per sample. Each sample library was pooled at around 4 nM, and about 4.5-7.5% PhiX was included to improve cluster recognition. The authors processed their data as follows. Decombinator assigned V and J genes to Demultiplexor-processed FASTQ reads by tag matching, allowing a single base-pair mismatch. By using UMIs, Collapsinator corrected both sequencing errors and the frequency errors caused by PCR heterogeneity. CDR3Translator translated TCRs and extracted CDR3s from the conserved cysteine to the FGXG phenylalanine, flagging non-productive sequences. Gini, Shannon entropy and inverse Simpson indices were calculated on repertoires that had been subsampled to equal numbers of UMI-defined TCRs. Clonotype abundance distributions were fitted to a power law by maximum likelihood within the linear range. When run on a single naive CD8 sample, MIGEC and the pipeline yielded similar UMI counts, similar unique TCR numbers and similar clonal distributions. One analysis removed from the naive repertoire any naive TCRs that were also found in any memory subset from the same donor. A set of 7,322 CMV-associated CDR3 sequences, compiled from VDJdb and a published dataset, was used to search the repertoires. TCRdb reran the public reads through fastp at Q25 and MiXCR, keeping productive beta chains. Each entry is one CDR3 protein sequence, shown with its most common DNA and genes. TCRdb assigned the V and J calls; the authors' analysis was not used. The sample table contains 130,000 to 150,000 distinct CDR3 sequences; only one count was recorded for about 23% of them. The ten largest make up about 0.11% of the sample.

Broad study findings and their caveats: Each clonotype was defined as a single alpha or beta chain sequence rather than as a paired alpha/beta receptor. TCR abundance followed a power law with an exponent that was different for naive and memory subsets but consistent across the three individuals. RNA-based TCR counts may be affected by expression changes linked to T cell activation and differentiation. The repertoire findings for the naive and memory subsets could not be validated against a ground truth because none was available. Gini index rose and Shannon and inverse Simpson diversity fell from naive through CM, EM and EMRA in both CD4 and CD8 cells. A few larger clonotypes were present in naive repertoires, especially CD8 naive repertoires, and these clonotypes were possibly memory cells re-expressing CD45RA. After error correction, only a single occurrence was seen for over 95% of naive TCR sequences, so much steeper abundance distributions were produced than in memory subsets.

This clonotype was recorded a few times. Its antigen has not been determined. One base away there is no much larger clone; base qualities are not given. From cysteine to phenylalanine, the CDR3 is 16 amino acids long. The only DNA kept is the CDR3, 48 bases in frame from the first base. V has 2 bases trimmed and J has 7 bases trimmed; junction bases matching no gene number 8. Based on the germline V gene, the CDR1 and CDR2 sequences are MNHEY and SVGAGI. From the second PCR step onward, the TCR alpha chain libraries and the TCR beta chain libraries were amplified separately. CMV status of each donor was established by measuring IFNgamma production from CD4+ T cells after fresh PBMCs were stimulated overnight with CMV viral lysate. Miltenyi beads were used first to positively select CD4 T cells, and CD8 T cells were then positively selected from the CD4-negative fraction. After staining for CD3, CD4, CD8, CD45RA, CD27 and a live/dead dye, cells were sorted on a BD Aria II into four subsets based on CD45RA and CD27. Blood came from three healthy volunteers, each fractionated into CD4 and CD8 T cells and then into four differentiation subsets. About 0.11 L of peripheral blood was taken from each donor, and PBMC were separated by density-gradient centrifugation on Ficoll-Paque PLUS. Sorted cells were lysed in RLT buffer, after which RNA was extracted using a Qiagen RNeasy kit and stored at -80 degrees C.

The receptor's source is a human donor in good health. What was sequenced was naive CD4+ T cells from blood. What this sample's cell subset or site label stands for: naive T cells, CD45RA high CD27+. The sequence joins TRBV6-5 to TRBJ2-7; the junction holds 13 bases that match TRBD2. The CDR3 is CASSYDGLAGVGEQYF. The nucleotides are TGTGCCAGCAGTTACGACGGACTAGCGGGAGTGGGGGAGCAGTACTTC.